This is a list of T cell receptor beta chains from one sample in a study of early T cells in non-severe SARS-CoV-2 infection. TCRdb reprocessed the 5' RACE reads with MiXCR, giving one entry per CDR3 protein. Of approximately 80,000 distinct CDR3 sequences in the sample, approximately 10% were seen once. This specimen consisted of whole blood, obtained at baseline. These receptor sequences come from an adult who was a healthcare worker with PCR-confirmed SARS-CoV-2 infection or an uninfected control (not recorded which). Each CDR3 is given without its conserved first and last residue.

v_call | cdr3_aa
TRBV7-3 | ASRRRQNTGELF
TRBV2 | ASRDTLRHGYT
TRBV20-1 | SASTDSGANVLT
TRBV12-5 | RPSERTENEQF
TRBV20-1 | SARVAGATHNSPLH
TRBV6-1 | ASSEGGNTEAF
TRBV6-5 | ASSCPPPCPLH
TRBV2 | AILLPDTYEQY
TRBV6-5 | ASSYSRTGQGYT
TRBV7-2 | ASSFQGRQPQH
TRBV4-1 | ASSQEGRYEQF
TRBV6-1 | ASSEVPGTVGFQY
TRBV7-9 | ASSPPSQIMNTEAF
TRBV6-5 | ASSRDGTIWTF
TRBV28 | ASTLQRGDWGTQY
TRBV7-7 | ASSPDRRNTGELF
TRBV18 | ASSPGQGFSEAF